Following are 17 T cell receptor beta chains from one sample sequenced in a study of T cells after yellow fever vaccination. TCRdb ran MiXCR on the 5' RACE reads and lists one entry per CDR3 protein. The table includes roughly 500,000 distinct CDR3 sequences, approximately 21% detected once. The sequencing used PBMCs, collected 15 days after the yellow fever booster vaccination. Source of these receptors: a young man who received the YFV17D yellow fever vaccine.

This clonotype was observed a few times. V gene TRBV12-3 or TRBV12-4 combines with J gene TRBJ2-1; tentative D call: TRBD2 (6 bases). Trimming stripped 6 bases from V and 5 bases from J, with 17 bases between. The CDR3 loop spans 15 amino acids. The CDR3 is CASSFPKAGHNEQFF. CDR3 bases: TGTGCCAGCAGCTTCCCTAAAGCGGGCCACAATGAGCAGTTCTTC.

This rearrangement joins TRBV10-3 to TRBJ2-2; maybe TRBD2 (5 bases). This CDR3 spans 11 amino acids. From germline, CDR1 is ENHRY and CDR2 SYGVKD. Between the trimmed V and J ends, which lost 8 bases and 8 bases, there was a span of 9 bases. CDR3 sequence reads: CAIGEKGELFF. CDR3 DNA: TGTGCCATCGGGGAGAAAGGGGAGCTGTTTTTT.

This clonotype was counted only a few times. The rearrangement uses TRBV7-1 and TRBJ1-5, with 9 bases fitting TRBD1. TRBV7-1 is filed as an ORF, its function uncertain. The CDR3 loop spans 22 amino acids. V lost 2 bases and J lost 7; bases outside the gene matches: 27. CDR3 DNA sequence: TGTGCCAGCAGCTCAAGCGGTTACAGGGGGCGTTACTTGGACTTCCTAGCCCAGCCCCAGCATTTT. This sequence encodes CASSSSGYRGRYLDFLAQPQHF.

This clonotype came up a few times. V gene TRBV3-1 combines with J gene TRBJ2-7, with TRBD2 as a possible D gene (6 bases). The CDR3 runs to 14 residues. Germline CDR1 is LGHDT and CDR2 is YNNKEL (reference sequence). The V gene lost 4 bases and the J gene lost 6 bases, with 16 bases spanning the gap. CDR3 residues: CASSPSGGASEQYF. The DNA for the CDR3 is TGTGCCAGCAGCCCGTCCGGGGGAGCGAGCGAGCAGTACTTC.

This clonotype appeared a few times. The rearrangement joins TRBV20-1 to TRBJ1-6; D uncertain. V lost 0 bases, J lost 7 bases, and 13 bases lay in between. This CDR3 is built from 15 residues. Germline CDR1 and CDR2: DFQATT and SNEGSKA (reference sequence). CDR3 nucleotides: TGCAGTGCTAGAGAAGTTGGAGGAAAAAATTCACCCCTCCACTTT. Translating it yields CSAREVGGKNSPLHF.

This chain joins TRBV6-1 and TRBJ2-5, with D perhaps TRBD2 (6 bases). CDR3 length equals 14 residues. Trimming cost V 6 bases and J 2 bases, with 13 bases left between them. Per germline, CDR1 MNHNS and CDR2 SASEGT. This chain's CDR3 is CASRRRENQETQYF. The DNA of the CDR3 is TGTGCCAGCAGAAGGCGGGAAAATCAAGAGACCCAGTACTTC.

The V gene is TRBV7-3, the J gene TRBJ2-3; D is uncertain. V lost 2 bases, J lost 3 bases, and 9 bases lay in between. CDR1 is SGHTA, CDR2 FQGTGA, per germline. CDR3 size: 14 residues. The CDR3 nucleotides are TGTGCCAGCAGCTTAGACATACGTACAGATACGCAGTATTTT. Translation: CASSLDIRTDTQYF.

The table lists this clonotype with a few counts. The rearrangement joins TRBV28 to TRBJ2-7, with 7 bases matching TRBD2. With V trimmed by 8 bases and J by 1 base, 8 bases remained unmatched. CDR3 size: 14 residues. The germline CDR1 and CDR2 sequences are MDHEN and SYDVKM. Here the CDR3 DNA reads TGTGCCAGCCTAGCGGAAGGTTTTTCCTACGAGCAGTACTTC. Translated: CASLAEGFSYEQYF.

The chain recombines TRBV18 with TRBJ1-2, with D possibly TRBD1 on 6 matching bases. Germline V gives CDR1 KGHSH, CDR2 LQKENI. V lost 5 bases to trimming and J lost 4 bases, with 17 bases between them. The CDR3 length is 15 residues. The CDR3 loop is CASSDPATGVYGYTF. CDR3 in DNA: TGTGCCAGCTCAGATCCGGCGACAGGAGTCTATGGCTACACCTTC.

The CDR3 DNA is TGTGCCAGCAGGGAAGAATACGAGCAGTACTTC. It yields the protein CASREEYEQYF. The V call is TRBV12-3 or TRBV12-4, the J call TRBJ2-7; D is uncertain. The germline V and J ends were trimmed by 6 bases and 4 bases, with 7 bases remaining between them. This CDR3 is built from 11 residues.

This clonotype was observed a few times. This sequence joins TRBV29-1 and TRBJ2-3; 12 nucleotides align to TRBD2. CDR1 and CDR2 from the germline V gene are SQVTM and ANQGSEA. Unmatched junction bases numbered 6, after V lost 8 bases and J lost 6 bases. The CDR3 extends over 13 amino acids. The CDR3: CSTRLAGADTQYF. The CDR3 nucleotides read TGCAGCACTAGACTAGCGGGAGCGGATACGCAGTATTTT.

This chain joins TRBV18 and TRBJ2-7; D perhaps matches TRBD1 (5 bases). Germline V CDR1 and CDR2: KGHSH, LQKENI. This CDR3 is 15 amino acids long. Trimming stripped 3 bases from V and 0 bases from J, with 12 bases between. The DNA of the CDR3 is TGTGCCAGCTCACCGCATAGGACATACTCCTACGAGCAGTACTTC. It specifies CASSPHRTYSYEQYF.

Only a few counts were recorded for this clonotype. This rearrangement joins TRBV6-5 to TRBJ2-7, with D perhaps being TRBD1 or TRBD2 (5 bases each). Deletions cut 0 bases from V and 3 bases from J, with 15 bases between. This CDR3 has 16 residues. Germline assignment: CDR1 MNHEY and CDR2 SVGAGI. The DNA of the CDR3 is TGTGCCAGCAGTTACTCTAGAGGATTGAGGGGCTACGAGCAGTACTTC. Translating it yields CASSYSRGLRGYEQYF.

This clonotype has only a few counts. The chain joins TRBV5-1 to TRBJ1-1; 9 nucleotides line up with TRBD1. Losses at the gene ends were 4 bases for V and 6 bases for J; bases not matched to a gene: 7. Germline CDR1 SGHRS, CDR2 YFSETQ. This CDR3 spans 14 amino acids. The chain's CDR3 is CASSTGQGRAEAFF. CDR3 DNA sequence: TGCGCCAGCAGCACTGGACAGGGGCGGGCTGAAGCTTTCTTT.

The chain joins TRBV6-1 to TRBJ2-5; TRBD1 matches at 7 bases. Losses at the gene ends were 6 bases for V and 7 bases for J; bases not matched to a gene: 11. Germline V gives CDR1 MNHNS, CDR2 SASEGT. The CDR3 contains 14 residues. The CDR3 region has the DNA TGTGCCAGCAGCAATCAACAGGGGACGGGGACCCAGTACTTC. Translation gives CASSNQQGTGTQYF.

This clonotype was seen a handful of times. The chain combines TRBV5-1 with TRBJ2-5, with TRBD1 as a possible D gene (6 bases). The germline CDR1 and CDR2 sequences are SGHRS and YFSETQ. The CDR3 has 16 residues. V shed 0 bases and J shed 1 base, with 13 bases lying between them. The CDR3 reads CASSLDRQALQETQYF. The CDR3 nucleotides are TGCGCCAGCAGCTTGGATAGACAGGCCCTCCAAGAGACCCAGTACTTC.

This clonotype was found a few times. The chain carries TRBV5-1 and TRBJ2-7, with TRBD2 matching over 8 bases. The CDR3 totals 15 residues. The germline CDR1 and CDR2 sequences are SGHRS and YFSETQ. V lost 1 base and J lost 3; bases outside the gene matches: 6. DNA for the CDR3: TGCGCCAGCAGCTTGACTAGCGGACCGTACTACGAGCAGTACTTC. Amino acids: CASSLTSGPYYEQYF.